A selection of T cell receptor beta chains follows, all from one sample in a study of shared clonotypes between healthy human individuals. Produced via immunoSEQ multiplex PCR; TCRdb's table is partial and in-frame only. The sample lists about 820,000 clones, almost 95% seen once, with about 25% in the top ten. Sequencing was performed on naive CD8+ T cells sorted from blood. The source is a young man in good health. The CDR3 runs from the conserved cysteine through the conserved F or W. The D gene is left open where the match is weak. The size entry is marked missing in some rows and otherwise reads once, few, many or a size class.

length	V	J	D	size	CDR3	DNA
12	TRBV7-8	TRBJ2-7	-	-	CASGEQAYEQYF	TGTGCCAGTGGGGAGCAGGCATACGAGCAGTACTTC
13	TRBV19	TRBJ1-1	-	-	CASSIGENTEAFF	TGTGCCAGTAGTATAGGGGAGAACACTGAAGCTTTCTTT
16	TRBV7-6	TRBJ2-5	TRBD2	-	CASSSTTGGNQETQYF	TGTGCCAGCAGCTCCACTACGGGAGGGAACCAAGAGACCCAGTACTTC
15	TRBV7-9	TRBJ2-5	TRBD1	-	CASSTPGQGAETQYF	TGTGCCAGCAGCACCCCCGGACAGGGGGCAGAGACCCAGTACTTC
13	TRBV11-2	TRBJ2-7	-	once	CASSLGRGNEQYF	TGTGCCAGCAGCTTAGGACGGGGAAACGAGCAGTACTTC
15	TRBV27	TRBJ1-4	-	-	CASSLSAGAGEKLFF	TGTGCCAGCAGTTTATCGGCGGGGGCGGGTGAAAAACTGTTTTTT
14	TRBV13	TRBJ2-7	-	-	CASSLPRRGYEQYF	TGTGCCAGCAGCCTCCCCCGGCGCGGCTACGAGCAGTACTTC
15	TRBV19	TRBJ2-1	-	-	CASSDVRAGYNEQFF	TGTGCCAGTAGTGATGTACGGGCGGGATACAATGAGCAGTTCTTC
15	TRBV6-5	TRBJ2-5	-	-	CASSYSSLEGETQYF	TGTGCCAGCAGTTATTCGTCTCTGGAGGGAGAGACCCAGTACTTC
17	TRBV19	TRBJ1-5	-	-	CASSIPGQYMSNQPQHF	TGTGCCAGTAGTATCCCAGGACAGTATATGAGCAATCAGCCCCAGCATTTT
15	TRBV7-9	TRBJ2-1	TRBD2	-	CASSSPSGRYNEQFF	TGTGCCAGCAGCTCCCCTAGCGGGAGGTACAATGAGCAGTTCTTC
15	TRBV6-1	TRBJ2-1	-	-	CASSDGTKSYNEQFF	TGTGCCAGCAGTGACGGGACAAAATCCTACAATGAGCAGTTCTTC
15	TRBV27	TRBJ2-3	TRBD1	-	CASGPGQAGTDTQYF	TGTGCCAGCGGACCTGGACAGGCCGGCACAGATACGCAGTATTTT
16	TRBV7-2	TRBJ1-5	TRBD1	-	CASSTNDRGTNQPQHF	TGTGCCAGCAGCACTAATGACAGGGGAACTAATCAGCCCCAGCATTTT
14	TRBV11-2	TRBJ2-3	TRBD2	-	CASTTSESTDTQYF	TGTGCCAGCACAACTAGCGAGAGCACAGATACGCAGTATTTT
19	TRBV7-6	TRBJ2-6	-	-	CASSLVYGLEGSGANVLTF	TGTGCCAGCAGCTTAGTATATGGTTTGGAGGGATCTGGGGCCAACGTCCTGACTTTC
17	TRBV19	TRBJ2-6	-	-	CASSIKTVNSGANVLTF	TGTGCCAGTAGTATAAAGACCGTGAACTCTGGGGCCAACGTCCTGACTTTC
15	TRBV9	TRBJ2-3	TRBD2	-	CASSVGGSSTDTQYF	TGTGCCAGCAGCGTTGGCGGGAGCAGCACAGATACGCAGTATTTT
14	TRBV7-9	TRBJ2-5	TRBD2	-	CASSFSGGQETQYF	TGTGCCAGCAGCTTCAGCGGGGGCCAAGAGACCCAGTACTTC
16	TRBV9	TRBJ2-3	-	-	CASSVKAGSGADTQYF	TGTGCCAGCAGCGTAAAAGCCGGGAGTGGGGCAGATACGCAGTATTTT
12	TRBV7-2	TRBJ2-1	-	-	CASSPGVLGQFF	TGTGCCAGCAGCCCGGGAGTGCTCGGGCAGTTCTTC
15	TRBV7-6	TRBJ2-3	-	-	CASSLALGPTDTQYF	TGTGCCAGCAGCTTAGCGTTAGGCCCCACAGATACGCAGTATTTT
16	TRBV6-6	TRBJ2-1	TRBD2	-	CASSPRTSGRINEQFF	TGTGCCAGCAGCCCACGGACTAGCGGGAGGATAAATGAGCAGTTCTTC
12	TRBV7-6	TRBJ2-2	-	-	CASSLGAGELFF	TGTGCCAGCAGCTTAGGCGCCGGGGAGCTGTTTTTT
15	TRBV10-1	TRBJ1-1	-	-	CASSETPGPNTEAFF	TGCGCCAGCAGTGAGACTCCGGGTCCTAACACTGAAGCTTTCTTT
17	TRBV27	TRBJ2-1	TRBD1	-	CASSLSRTGDLVNEQFF	TGTGCCAGCAGTTTAAGTCGGACAGGGGATTTGGTTAATGAGCAGTTCTTC
14	TRBV7-6	TRBJ2-1	-	-	CASSPGLSYNEQFF	TGTGCCAGCAGCCCTGGTCTATCCTACAATGAGCAGTTCTTC
15	TRBV7-9	TRBJ2-1	-	-	CASSLGRLAANEQFF	TGTGCCAGCAGCTTAGGGCGTCTAGCTGCCAATGAGCAGTTCTTC
17	TRBV28	TRBJ1-2	-	once	CASQPQEAKYLNYGYTF	TGTGCCAGTCAACCCCAAGAGGCAAAATACCTTAACTATGGCTACACCTTC
14	TRBV7-6	TRBJ2-7	-	-	CASCPVEGSYEQYF	TGTGCCAGCTGTCCAGTTGAGGGGTCCTACGAGCAGTACTTC
18	TRBV5-1	TRBJ2-2	TRBD1	-	CASEQGPRGNLNTGELFF	TGCGCCAGCGAACAGGGGCCCAGAGGAAATTTGAACACCGGGGAGCTGTTTTTT
12	TRBV9	TRBJ2-1	-	once	CASSLLGNEQFF	TGTGCCAGCAGCCTTTTGGGCAATGAGCAGTTCTTC
16	TRBV4-3	TRBJ1-3	TRBD1	-	CASSQDLTGRGNTIYF	TGCGCCAGCAGCCAAGATTTGACAGGGAGAGGAAACACCATATATTTT
15	TRBV7-2	TRBJ1-5	-	-	CASSYTRGSGQPQHF	TGTGCCAGCAGCTACACAAGGGGTTCCGGCCAGCCCCAGCATTTT
16	TRBV28	TRBJ2-7	TRBD1	-	CASSFPYPQGAYEQYF	TGTGCCAGCAGTTTCCCTTACCCCCAGGGGGCCTACGAGCAGTACTTC
13	TRBV6-6	TRBJ2-7	-	-	CASSYGQIYEQYF	TGTGCCAGCAGTTACGGACAGATCTACGAGCAGTACTTC
15	TRBV1	TRBJ1-1	-	-	CTSSQDRQLNTEAFF	TGCACCAGCAGCCAAGATCGACAGCTGAACACTGAAGCTTTCTTT
22	TRBV27	TRBJ2-4	TRBD2	-	CASSSILAGGLGDPQGKNIQYF	TGTGCCAGCAGTTCGATACTAGCGGGAGGTCTCGGAGACCCACAGGGGAAAAACATTCAGTACTTC
19	TRBV6-1	TRBJ2-6	TRBD2	-	CASSDGGAGVYSGANVLTF	TGTGCCAGCAGTGACGGGGGGGCAGGGGTCTACTCCGGGGCCAACGTCCTGACTTTC
13	TRBV29-1	TRBJ2-3	-	-	CSVERASTDTQYF	TGCAGCGTTGAGCGGGCAAGCACAGATACGCAGTATTTT
17	TRBV28	TRBJ2-2	-	-	CASAALERYGNTGELFF	TGTGCCAGCGCCGCCCTGGAACGATACGGGAACACCGGGGAGCTGTTTTTT
13	TRBV7-8	TRBJ1-1	-	-	CASSLYSSREAFF	TGTGCCAGCAGCTTATATTCGTCCCGTGAAGCTTTCTTT
15	TRBV7-3	TRBJ2-2	TRBD1	few	CASSPWDRDTGELFF	TGTGCCAGCAGCCCGTGGGACAGAGACACCGGGGAGCTGTTTTTT
13	TRBV29-1	TRBJ1-1	-	once	CSGSVQGRTEAFF	TGCAGCGGCTCCGTTCAGGGCCGTACTGAAGCTTTCTTT
15	TRBV11-2	TRBJ1-5	-	-	CASSQNRSPNQPQHF	TGTGCCAGCAGCCAAAATCGGTCCCCCAATCAGCCCCAGCATTTT
14	TRBV7-8	TRBJ2-3	-	-	CASTRWGATDTQYF	TGTGCCAGCACGCGATGGGGGGCGACAGATACGCAGTATTTT
15	TRBV11-2	TRBJ2-1	-	-	CASVPTALSYNEQFF	TGTGCCAGCGTACCCACAGCGTTGTCCTACAATGAGCAGTTCTTC
14	TRBV5-8	TRBJ2-7	-	-	CASIHVAAHYEQYF	TGTGCCAGCATCCACGTTGCGGCTCACTACGAGCAGTACTTC
16	TRBV7-9	TRBJ1-2	TRBD1	-	CASSGLTGDTNYGYTF	TGTGCCAGCAGCGGACTTACAGGGGATACTAACTATGGCTACACCTTC
15	TRBV15	TRBJ2-5	-	-	CATSRDSRAEETQYF	TGTGCCACCAGCAGAGATTCCCGCGCAGAAGAGACCCAGTACTTC
14	TRBV7-9	TRBJ2-1	-	-	CASSLGPLAVEQFF	TGTGCCAGCAGCTTAGGTCCCCTAGCTGTTGAGCAGTTCTTC
13	TRBV29-1	TRBJ2-7	-	-	CSVEDSDTYEQYF	TGCAGCGTTGAAGACTCAGATACGTACGAGCAGTACTTC
16	TRBV27	TRBJ2-7	TRBD2	-	CASSLLGTSASYEQYF	TGTGCCAGCAGTTTATTAGGGACTAGCGCTTCCTACGAGCAGTACTTC
17	TRBV7-8	TRBJ1-3	TRBD1	-	CASSSKGQGISGNTIYF	TGTGCCAGCAGCTCTAAAGGACAGGGGATCTCTGGAAACACCATATATTTT
14	TRBV4-1	TRBJ2-5	TRBD2	-	CASSSGLGVETQYF	TGCGCCAGCAGCTCGGGACTAGGGGTGGAGACCCAGTACTTC
15	TRBV15	TRBJ2-7	-	-	CATSRDSTPGDEQYF	TGTGCCACCAGCAGAGATTCGACCCCCGGGGACGAGCAGTACTTC
15	TRBV7-2	TRBJ2-1	-	-	CASSFRPPSYNEQFF	TGTGCCAGCAGCTTCCGCCCTCCCTCCTACAATGAGCAGTTCTTC
15	TRBV11-2	TRBJ2-5	-	-	CASSLGPYGVETQYF	TGTGCCAGCAGCTTAGGACCCTATGGCGTCGAGACCCAGTACTTC
15	TRBV29-1	TRBJ2-6	-	-	CSVEAQSSGANVLTF	TGCAGCGTTGAAGCACAGAGCTCTGGGGCCAACGTCCTGACTTTC
16	TRBV7-9	TRBJ2-5	-	-	CASSLGIGSEGKTQYF	TGTGCCAGCAGCTTAGGAATCGGTAGTGAGGGAAAGACCCAGTACTTC